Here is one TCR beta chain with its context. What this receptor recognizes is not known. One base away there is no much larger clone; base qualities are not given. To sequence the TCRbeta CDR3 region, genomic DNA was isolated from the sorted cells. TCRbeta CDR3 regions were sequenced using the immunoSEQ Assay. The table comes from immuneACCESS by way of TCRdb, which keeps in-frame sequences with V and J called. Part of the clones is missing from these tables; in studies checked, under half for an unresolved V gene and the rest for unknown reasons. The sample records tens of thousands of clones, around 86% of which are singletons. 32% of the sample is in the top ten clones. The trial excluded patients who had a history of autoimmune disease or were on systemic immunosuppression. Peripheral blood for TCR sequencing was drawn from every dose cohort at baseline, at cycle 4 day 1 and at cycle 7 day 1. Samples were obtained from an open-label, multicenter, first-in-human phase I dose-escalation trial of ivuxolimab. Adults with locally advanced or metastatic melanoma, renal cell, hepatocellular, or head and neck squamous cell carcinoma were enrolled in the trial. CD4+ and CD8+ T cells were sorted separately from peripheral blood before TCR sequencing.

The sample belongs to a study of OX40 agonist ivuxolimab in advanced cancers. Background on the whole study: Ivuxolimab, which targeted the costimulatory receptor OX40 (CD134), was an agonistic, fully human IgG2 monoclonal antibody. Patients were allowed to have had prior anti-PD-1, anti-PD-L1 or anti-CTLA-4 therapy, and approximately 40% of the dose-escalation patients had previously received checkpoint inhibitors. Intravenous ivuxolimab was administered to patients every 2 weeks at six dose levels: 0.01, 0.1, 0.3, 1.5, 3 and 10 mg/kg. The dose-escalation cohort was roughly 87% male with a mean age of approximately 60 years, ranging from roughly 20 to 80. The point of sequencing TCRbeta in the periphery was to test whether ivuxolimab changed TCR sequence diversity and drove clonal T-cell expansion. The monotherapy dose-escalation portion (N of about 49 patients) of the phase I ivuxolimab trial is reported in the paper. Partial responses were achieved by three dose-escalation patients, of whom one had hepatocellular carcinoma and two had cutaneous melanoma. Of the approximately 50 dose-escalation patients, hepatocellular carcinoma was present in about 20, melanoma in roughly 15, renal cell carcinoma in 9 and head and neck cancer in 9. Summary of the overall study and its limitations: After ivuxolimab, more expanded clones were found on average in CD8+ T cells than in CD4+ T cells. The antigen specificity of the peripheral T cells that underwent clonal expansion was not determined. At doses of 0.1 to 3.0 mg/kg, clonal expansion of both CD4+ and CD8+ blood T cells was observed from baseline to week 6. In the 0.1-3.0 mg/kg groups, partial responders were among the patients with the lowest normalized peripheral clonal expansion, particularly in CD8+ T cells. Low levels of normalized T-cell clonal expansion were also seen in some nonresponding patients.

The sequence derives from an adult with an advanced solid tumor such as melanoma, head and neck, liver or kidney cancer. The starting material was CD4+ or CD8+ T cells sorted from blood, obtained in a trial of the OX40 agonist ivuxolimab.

In nucleotide form, the sequence is TGTGCCAGCAGCTTCCTGCGCAGGGCTCCCTACGAGCAGTACTTC. It is translated as CASSFLRRAPYEQYF. The chain is assembled from TRBV11-2 and TRBJ2-7, with a weak D call of TRBD1 (5 bases match). Via the germline V gene, CDR1 is SGHAT and CDR2 FQNNGV. Taken from cysteine to phenylalanine, the CDR3 has 15 residues. Only the CDR3 portion is preserved as DNA: 45 bases, with reading frame beginning at the first base. V is reduced by 3 bases and J by 2 bases, leaving a spacing of 14 bases between them.